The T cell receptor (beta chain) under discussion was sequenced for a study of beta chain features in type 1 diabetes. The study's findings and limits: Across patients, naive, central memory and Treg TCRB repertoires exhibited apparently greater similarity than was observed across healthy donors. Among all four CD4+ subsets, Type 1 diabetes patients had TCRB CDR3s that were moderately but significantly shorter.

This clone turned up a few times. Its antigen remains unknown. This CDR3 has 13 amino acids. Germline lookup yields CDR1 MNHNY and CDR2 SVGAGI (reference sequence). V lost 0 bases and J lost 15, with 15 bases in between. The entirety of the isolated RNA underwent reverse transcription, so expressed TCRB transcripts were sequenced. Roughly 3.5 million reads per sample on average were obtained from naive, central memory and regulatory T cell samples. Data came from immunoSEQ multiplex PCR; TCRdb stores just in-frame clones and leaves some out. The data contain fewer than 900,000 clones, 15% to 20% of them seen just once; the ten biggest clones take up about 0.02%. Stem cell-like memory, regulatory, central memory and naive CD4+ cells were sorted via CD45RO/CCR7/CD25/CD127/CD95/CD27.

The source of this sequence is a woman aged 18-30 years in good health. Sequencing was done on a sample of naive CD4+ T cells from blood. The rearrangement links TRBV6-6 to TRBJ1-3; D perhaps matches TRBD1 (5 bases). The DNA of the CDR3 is TGTGCCAGCAGTTACTCGAGGCAGGGCCTAGCATATTTT. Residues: CASSYSRQGLAYF.